The following is a TCR beta chain sequence with its context. The data are from a study of blood T cell repertoires in COVID-19. About the study: Acute and convalescent COVID-19 samples came from the United States, Italy and Spain. PBMCs, B-cell-depleted T cells, or T cells provided the cDNA or gDNA that made up the material.

In the study's own analysis: Estimation of nucleated cell counts relied on the amplification of reference gene primers. Generated by immunoSEQ multiplex PCR, the TCRdb table keeps only in-frame clones and is missing some. The D gene and trimming were derived from the DNA, and the V and J assignments and clone size from that table. Counted here are 85,000 to 90,000 clones, 82% occurring once; the ten biggest clones make up about 1.2%. What was sequenced was peripheral blood. The TCR sequence derives from a woman older than 75 with acute or convalescent COVID-19.

The CDR3 sequence: CASSLRTGEQPQHF. The DNA of the CDR3 is TGTGCCAGCAGCTTGAGAACAGGGGAGCAGCCCCAGCATTTT. This chain uses TRBV5-5 with TRBJ1-5; 7 nucleotides agree with TRBD1. The CDR3 consists of 14 residues. Germline trimming cut 1 base from V and 7 bases from J; bases unmatched to any gene: 5. Germline V lookup: CDR1 SGHKS, CDR2 YYEKEE (reference sequence).